These 10 T cell receptor beta chains were all obtained from the same sample, sequenced in a study of blood T cells in healthy people across ages. Primed by a sample-barcoded 5' primer and a J-beta primer mix, a second PCR proceeded for roughly 6 to 12 cycles. TCRdb independently ran MiXCR on the 5' RACE reads; one entry per CDR3 protein. The sample contains roughly 1,100,000 distinct CDR3 sequences, roughly a quarter of which appear only once. The sample was also linked to a second study, of T cells of mothers and their children.

The source material was blood. Receptors originate from a girl aged 2 to 9 in good health.

This clonotype was recorded a few times. One end of the junction does not line up with germline, which may come from a read error. This chain links TRBV4-1 with TRBJ2-3; D call uncertain. The CDR3 spans 14 residues. Per germline, CDR1 MGHRA and CDR2 YSYEKL. The CDR3, as DNA: TGCGCCAGCAGCCATCTCTCGGCCGGAGATACGCGGTATTTT. Translated: CASSHLSAGDTRYF.

This sequence joins TRBV20-1 and TRBJ2-1, with D unresolved. TRBJ2-7 explains the end of the DNA better; the J call may be wrong. Germline V CDR1 and CDR2: DFQATT, SNEGSKA (reference sequence). There are 12 residues in the CDR3. The CDR3 DNA sequence: TGCAGTGCTAGCTTCCCTTCGGGCGAGCAGTACTTC. Residues: CSASFPSGEQYF.

This clonotype has more than one count but fewer than ten. The V call is TRBV6-5, the J call TRBJ1-2; D is unresolved. Germline-derived CDR1 and CDR2 are MNHEY and SVGAGI. V lost 6 bases and J lost 4, with 15 bases in between. The CDR3 has 14 residues. The CDR3 nucleotides read TGTGCCAGCAGCTTTACAAAGGGTATCTATGGCTACACCTTC. Translating it yields CASSFTKGIYGYTF.

In its sample, this clonotype was seen a few times. Here the CDR3 reads CASAPEVGTLTEAFF. In DNA form, the CDR3 reads TGTGCTAGCGCCCCGGAGGTGGGGACTCTCACTGAAGCTTTCTTT. The J gene is TRBJ1-1, the V gene TRBV7-7; tentative D call: TRBD1 (5 bases). Germline V gene data show CDR1 as SSHAT and CDR2 as FNYEAQ (reference sequence). CDR3 length: 15 amino acids. The whole variable domain, filled in from reference TRBV7-7 and TRBJ1-1, reads GAGVSQSPRYKVTKRGQDVTLRCDPISSHATLYWYQQALGQGPEFLTYFNYEAQPDKSGLPSDRFSAERPEGSISTLTIQRTEQRDSAMYRCASAPEVGTLTEAFFGQGTRLTVV.

J is TRBJ2-5 and V is TRBV5-1; D unclear. This CDR3 comprises 15 residues. Germline CDR1 is SGHRS and CDR2 is YFSETQ. V was clipped by 1 base and J by 5 bases, with 15 bases between them. CDR3 sequence: CASSLQSPTRETQYF. CDR3 DNA sequence: TGCGCCAGCAGCTTGCAGTCTCCGACGAGGGAGACCCAGTACTTC.

V and J are TRBV5-1 and TRBJ2-3; no clear D gene. The CDR3 consists of 12 residues. The V end lost 5 bases, the J end lost 6 bases, and 10 bases lay between the germline ends. Germline lookup yields CDR1 SGHRS and CDR2 YFSETQ. CDR3 residues: CASRIGEDTQYF. Here the CDR3 DNA reads TGCGCCAGCAGGATTGGAGAGGATACGCAGTATTTT.

The chain has TRBV7-9 and TRBJ1-3; D ambiguous. The ends were cut back, 5 bases at V and 6 bases at J, with 11 bases in the middle. The CDR3 totals 13 residues. Germline loops: CDR1 SEHNR, CDR2 FQNEAQ (reference sequence). The CDR3 region is CASSPPIENTIYF. The CDR3 nucleotides read TGTGCCAGCAGCCCTCCGATCGAAAACACCATATATTTT.

This sequence joins TRBV20-1 and TRBJ2-7; D gene ambiguous. Between the trimmed V and J ends, which lost 5 bases and 2 bases, there was a span of 16 bases. The CDR3 has 14 amino acids. The germline V gene has CDR1 DFQATT and CDR2 SNEGSKA (reference sequence). The CDR3 is CSAPLDMSPYEQYF. The DNA of the CDR3 is TGCAGTGCTCCACTCGATATGAGTCCCTACGAGCAGTACTTC.

This clonotype has more than one count but fewer than ten. The chain combines TRBV27 with TRBJ2-7; D gene ambiguous. Germline-derived CDR1 and CDR2 are MNHEY and SMNVEV (reference sequence). This CDR3 spans 17 amino acids. Trimming stripped 0 bases from V and 4 bases from J, with 19 bases between. Written as DNA, the CDR3 is TGTGCCAGCAGTTTATCGGAAGGAACAGCCACCGTTTACGAGCAGTACTTC. Its protein is CASSLSEGTATVYEQYF.

The gene calls are TRBV6-6 and TRBJ1-1; the D is unclear. Trimming removed 2 bases from V and 5 bases from J, with 9 bases in between. Per the germline V gene, CDR1 is MNHNY and CDR2 is SVGAGI (reference sequence). This CDR3 region has 13 residues. CDR3 amino acids: CASSYHKGTEAFF. CDR3 bases: TGTGCCAGCAGTTACCACAAGGGTACTGAAGCTTTCTTT.